The T cell receptor beta chain described here comes from a study of technical replicates of blood from several donors. Clones were sequenced by immunoSEQ multiplex PCR, and TCRdb holds only the in-frame ones, with some missing. This sample has fewer than 70,000 clones, with 80% to 90% found just once. The V gene end was trimmed by 7 bases and the J gene end by 5 bases; junction bases not matched to a gene: 8. From germline, CDR1 is MNHEY and CDR2 SMNVEV (reference sequence). This CDR3 spans 16 amino acids. Material: PBMCs. The gene calls are TRBV27 and TRBJ2-5, with TRBD2 matching 15 bases. The sequence was collected from a human donor in good health. Some clones in this sample may be carry-over from other donors' samples. CDR3 sequence reads: CASTRGLAGGRETQYF. The DNA for the CDR3 is TGTGCCAGCACCAGGGGACTAGCGGGGGGCCGGGAGACCCAGTACTTC.